This is a list of T cell receptor beta chains from one sample in a study of blood T cell repertoires in COVID-19. Sequencing used immunoSEQ multiplex PCR; TCRdb keeps in-frame clones, though not all of them. The sample holds some 400,000 clones, around 87% seen once. The sample was peripheral blood. Receptors originate from a woman aged 30 to 39 with COVID-19, enrolled during active disease. CDR3s include the opening cysteine and the closing phenylalanine or tryptophan. D genes are given only for firm matches. Clone size is shown for a subset of rows, as once, few, many or a class of expanded clone.

16,TRBV5-1,TRBD2,.,TRBJ2-2,CASSLPGLVNTGELFF,TGCGCCAGCAGCTTGCCAGGACTAGTAAACACCGGGGAGCTGTTTTTT
17,TRBV21-1,.,once,TRBJ2-7,CASSKGGTSGLPYEQYF,TGTGCCAGCAGCAAAGGGGGGACTAGCGGATTACCTTACGAGCAGTACTTC
15,TRBV30,.,.,TRBJ2-7,CAWSQDSGPTREQYF,TGTGCCTGGAGTCAGGACAGCGGACCGACGCGGGAGCAGTACTTC
14,TRBV5-1,.,.,TRBJ1-4,CASRQGLFGEKLFF,TGCGCCAGCCGTCAGGGGCTGTTCGGTGAAAAACTGTTTTTT
17,TRBV28,TRBD1,few,TRBJ2-2,CASSAAGTGYGTGELFF,TGTGCCAGCAGTGCTGCCGGGACAGGGTATGGCACCGGGGAGCTGTTTTTT
16,TRBV7-9,TRBD1,once,TRBJ2-7,CASSLGSRDSPYEQYF,TGTGCCAGCAGCTTAGGGAGCAGGGACAGCCCCTACGAGCAGTACTTC
15,TRBV30,TRBD2,.,TRBJ2-2,CAWRLAGPNTGELFF,TGTGCCTGGAGGCTAGCGGGGCCGAACACCGGGGAGCTGTTTTTT
17,TRBV7-6,TRBD1,.,TRBJ1-1,CASSYHPRTGQNTEAFF,TGTGCCAGCAGCTATCATCCCCGGACAGGGCAGAACACTGAAGCTTTCTTT
14,TRBV30,TRBD1,once,TRBJ1-6,CAWSWDSKNSPLHF,TGTGCCTGGAGTTGGGACAGTAAAAATTCACCCCTCCACTTT
13,TRBV2,.,.,TRBJ2-7,CASTLAGLYEQYF,TGTGCCAGCACGTTGGCAGGCCTCTACGAGCAGTACTTC
15,TRBV9,TRBD1,few,TRBJ2-7,CASSVSSTGAYEQYF,TGTGCCAGCAGCGTGAGTTCAACAGGGGCATACGAGCAGTACTTC
14,TRBV9,TRBD1,.,TRBJ2-1,CASSRQGYGSEQFF,TGTGCCAGCAGCCGACAGGGTTACGGTTCCGAGCAGTTCTTC
14,TRBV18,.,.,TRBJ1-2,CASSPLQGLYGYTF,TGTGCCAGCTCACCCTTACAGGGTTTATATGGCTACACCTTC
15,TRBV18,TRBD1,.,TRBJ1-2,CASSPVTGGRYGYTF,TGTGCCAGCTCACCAGTGACAGGGGGCCGATATGGCTACACCTTC
14,TRBV9,.,.,TRBJ1-1,CASSARQVNTEAFF,TGTGCCAGCAGCGCCCGACAGGTGAACACTGAAGCTTTCTTT
14,TRBV5-1,TRBD1,.,TRBJ1-1,CASSRGQASTEAFF,TGCGCCAGCAGCCGAGGACAGGCTTCTACTGAAGCTTTCTTT
17,TRBV27,TRBD2,once,TRBJ2-5,CASSPITSGRTLGTQYF,TGTGCCAGCAGTCCCATTACTAGCGGGAGGACCTTGGGGACCCAGTACTTC
15,TRBV4-3,TRBD1,.,TRBJ1-1,CASSQGHKQGAEAFF,TGCGCCAGCAGCCAAGGTCACAAACAGGGGGCCGAAGCTTTCTTT
11,TRBV2,.,.,TRBJ2-7,CASSTGYEQYF,TGTGCCAGCAGTACGGGCTACGAGCAGTACTTC
15,TRBV2,TRBD1,.,TRBJ2-3,CASSLRQGAIDTQYF,TGTGCCAGCAGCCTTAGACAGGGGGCGATAGATACGCAGTATTTT
15,TRBV19,.,.,TRBJ2-2,CASRPGSANTGELFF,TGTGCCAGTAGACCGGGGTCGGCGAACACCGGGGAGCTGTTTTTT
13,TRBV6-5,TRBD2,.,TRBJ2-5,CVARGSTQETQYF,TGTGTAGCACGCGGGAGTACCCAAGAGACCCAGTACTTC
11,TRBV12-3/TRBV12-4,.,few,TRBJ2-7,CASSLASEQYF,TGTGCCAGCAGTTTAGCGAGCGAGCAGTACTTC
14,TRBV27,.,.,TRBJ1-2,CASSLSTDRIGYTF,TGTGCCAGCAGTTTATCCACCGACAGGATTGGCTACACCTTC
17,TRBV7-6,.,once,TRBJ2-3,CASSLGAGARVGDTQYF,TGTGCCAGCAGCTTAGGCGCAGGAGCGAGGGTGGGAGATACGCAGTATTTT
16,TRBV27,.,.,TRBJ1-5,CASSLSAHGSNQPQHF,TGTGCCAGCAGTTTATCCGCCCACGGGAGCAATCAGCCCCAGCATTTT
17,TRBV5-4,TRBD1,.,TRBJ1-1,CASSLEQGTNMNTEAFF,TGTGCCAGCAGCTTGGAACAGGGGACGAATATGAACACTGAAGCTTTCTTT
17,TRBV30,.,.,TRBJ2-4,CAWSVFSGMSAKNIQYF,TGTGCCTGGAGTGTATTTTCGGGAATGTCAGCCAAAAACATTCAGTACTTC
14,TRBV5-5,.,.,TRBJ2-2,CASSSGMNTGELFF,TGTGCCAGCAGCTCAGGGATGAACACCGGGGAGCTGTTTTTT
16,TRBV19,.,.,TRBJ2-1,CASSSTGTAVYNEQFF,TGTGCCAGTAGTTCCACCGGGACTGCTGTCTACAATGAGCAGTTCTTC
12,TRBV27,.,.,TRBJ1-6,CASTSGFSPLHF,TGTGCCAGCACCTCCGGGTTTTCACCCCTCCACTTT
15,TRBV19,.,.,TRBJ2-1,CASSTTGIAYNEQFF,TGTGCCAGTAGTACCACAGGGATCGCCTACAATGAGCAGTTCTTC
15,TRBV30,TRBD2,.,TRBJ2-7,CAWSELREGLYEQYF,TGTGCCTGGAGTGAGCTGCGGGAGGGCCTGTACGAGCAGTACTTC
15,TRBV28,.,.,TRBJ1-5,CASSLRDWGNQPQHF,TGTGCCAGCAGTTTACGGGATTGGGGCAATCAGCCCCAGCATTTT
13,TRBV7-6,TRBD1,.,TRBJ2-1,CASSAGQGNEQFF,TGTGCCAGCAGCGCGGGACAGGGCAATGAGCAGTTCTTC
15,TRBV7-9,TRBD2,.,TRBJ2-7,CASSGTGGLASEQYF,TGTGCCAGCAGCGGAACTGGGGGACTAGCGAGTGAGCAGTACTTC
12,TRBV12-3/TRBV12-4,.,.,TRBJ2-1,CASSLGRNEQFF,TGTGCCAGCAGCTTGGGGAGAAATGAGCAGTTCTTC
13,TRBV27,TRBD2,few,TRBJ2-1,CASSLSLAGEQFF,TGTGCCAGCAGTTTATCCCTAGCGGGTGAGCAGTTCTTC
14,TRBV29-1,.,.,TRBJ2-5,CSAGAAGRGETQYF,TGCAGCGCGGGGGCGGCAGGGCGAGGAGAGACCCAGTACTTC
15,TRBV18,TRBD1,.,TRBJ1-2,CASSATGDNNYGYTF,TGTGCCAGCTCAGCGACAGGGGATAACAACTATGGCTACACCTTC
14,TRBV3-1/TRBV3-2,TRBD2,few,TRBJ2-1,CASSQDEGRGEQFF,TGTGCCAGCAGCCAAGATGAAGGGAGGGGCGAGCAGTTCTTC
13,TRBV24-1,.,.,TRBJ2-5,CATSSGGDETQYF,TGTGCCACCAGCTCTGGGGGCGATGAGACCCAGTACTTC
14,TRBV3-1/TRBV3-2,.,.,TRBJ2-1,CASSQGVASNEQFF,TGTGCCAGCAGCCAAGGTGTAGCTTCAAATGAGCAGTTCTTC
16,TRBV24-1,.,.,TRBJ2-5,CATSGLTGGRQETQYF,TGTGCCACCAGTGGGTTAACTGGAGGGCGGCAAGAGACCCAGTACTTC
16,TRBV4-3,TRBD2,.,TRBJ2-5,CASSRGTSGTKETQYF,TGCGCCAGCAGCCGAGGGACTAGCGGGACCAAAGAGACCCAGTACTTC
13,TRBV6-5,.,many,TRBJ1-2,CASRPERDYGYTF,TGTGCCAGCAGGCCCGAAAGAGACTATGGCTACACCTTC
15,TRBV5-1,.,.,TRBJ1-4,CASSIEGWPNEKLFF,TGCGCCAGCAGCATTGAGGGCTGGCCGAATGAAAAACTGTTTTTT
16,TRBV5-1,TRBD2,.,TRBJ2-3,CASSYGLAGPTDTQYF,TGCGCCAGCAGCTACGGACTAGCGGGGCCCACAGATACGCAGTATTTT
14,TRBV10-3,.,.,TRBJ2-5,CAISDGGGGETQYF,TGTGCCATCAGTGATGGAGGGGGCGGCGAGACCCAGTACTTC
19,TRBV2,TRBD2,.,TRBJ2-5,CASRGGHAGGPRSQETQYF,TGTGCCAGCAGGGGAGGGCACGCGGGAGGCCCGAGATCCCAAGAGACCCAGTACTTC
16,TRBV28,TRBD1,.,TRBJ1-2,CASSPPGTAPNYGYTF,TGTGCCAGCAGTCCTCCTGGGACAGCACCTAACTATGGCTACACCTTC
14,TRBV2,.,.,TRBJ2-7,CASSDAQGSYEQYF,TGTGCCAGCAGTGATGCCCAGGGGTCGTACGAGCAGTACTTC
13,TRBV3-1/TRBV3-2,.,.,TRBJ1-1,CASSPGRGTEAFF,TGTGCCAGCAGCCCGGGTAGGGGCACTGAAGCTTTCTTT